These T cell receptor beta chains were read from a single sample in a study of OX40 agonist ivuxolimab in advanced cancers. The assay was immunoSEQ multiplex PCR, and TCRdb's table has in-frame clones only and misses some. This sample has 55,000 to 85,000 clones, with 65% to 90% found just once. Source: CD4+ or CD8+ T cells sorted from blood, taken in a trial of the OX40 agonist ivuxolimab. These receptor sequences come from an adult with an advanced solid tumor such as melanoma, head and neck, liver or kidney cancer. Both conserved end residues are part of each CDR3. A D gene is named only where the DNA matches it firmly. A clone size is listed for some rows: how often the clone was seen (once, few, many), or a class if it is expanded.

CDR3nt,CDR3aa,j_gene,abundance,v_gene,d_gene
TGCGCCAGCAGTGAGGCCCCGAACACCGGGGAGCTGTTTTTT,CASSEAPNTGELFF,TRBJ2-2,-,TRBV10-1,-
TGTGCCAGCAGTAAGGAAGGAGCCAGCAACTATGGCTACACCTTC,CASSKEGASNYGYTF,TRBJ1-2,-,TRBV6-1,-
TGTGCCAGCGCATATGGGAGCACCTCAAATCAGCCCCAGCATTTT,CASAYGSTSNQPQHF,TRBJ1-5,-,TRBV6-1,-
TGTGCCAGCAGTAGGACATACAATGAGCAGTTCTTC,CASSRTYNEQFF,TRBJ2-1,-,TRBV6-1,-
TGCGCCAGCAGCCAAGAAACCGCGGGAGGGCCCAGGGAGCTGTTTTTT,CASSQETAGGPRELFF,TRBJ2-2,-,TRBV4-1,TRBD2
TGTGCCAGTAGTGGTCGGGGGAGCTCCTACAATGAGCAGTTCTTC,CASSGRGSSYNEQFF,TRBJ2-1,-,TRBV19,-
TGCGCCAGCAGCCAAGAACACAGTGCTAAGTATGGCTACACCTTC,CASSQEHSAKYGYTF,TRBJ1-2,-,TRBV4-3,-
TGTGCCAGCTCACCTAGACAGGGGGGAAACACTGAAGCTTTCTTT,CASSPRQGGNTEAFF,TRBJ1-1,-,TRBV18,TRBD1
TGCGCCAGCAGCTTGGAGGCGGGCGACTCTGGGGCCAACGTCCTGACTTTC,CASSLEAGDSGANVLTF,TRBJ2-6,-,TRBV5-1,-
TGTGCCAGCAGCCCAGTACACTTGTCTGTGGACGAGCAGTACTTC,CASSPVHLSVDEQYF,TRBJ2-7,-,TRBV7-9,-
TGCAGCGTCGCCCTTGGGGGCGACTACAATGAGCAGTTCTTC,CSVALGGDYNEQFF,TRBJ2-1,-,TRBV29-1,-
TGTGCCAGCAGGACCGGCAATCAGCCCCAGCATTTT,CASRTGNQPQHF,TRBJ1-5,-,TRBV6-1,-
TGTGCCAGCAGCTTGGGGGGGATCCAAGAGACCCAGTACTTC,CASSLGGIQETQYF,TRBJ2-5,-,TRBV7-8,TRBD2
TGTGCCAGCAGTGGGGGTTCTAGCGGGACCGGGGAGCTGTTTTTT,CASSGGSSGTGELFF,TRBJ2-2,-,TRBV28,TRBD2
TGTGCCAGCAGCTTGGTGCCGGGAGGGTTCAACGAGCAGTACTTC,CASSLVPGGFNEQYF,TRBJ2-7,-,TRBV5-6,TRBD2
TGTGCCAGCAGCTTTGGACTAGCGGGACCCCAAGAGACCCAGTACTTC,CASSFGLAGPQETQYF,TRBJ2-5,-,TRBV7-9,TRBD2
TGTGCCAGCAGCTGGCTGGGACAGGGTGGGTTCGAGCAGTACTTC,CASSWLGQGGFEQYF,TRBJ2-7,few,TRBV5-6,TRBD1
TGTGCCAGCAGCCACAGTAACAATCAGCCCCAGCATTTT,CASSHSNNQPQHF,TRBJ1-5,-,TRBV27,-
TGTGCCAGCAGCTCTGGGACTGGGTCCTACAATGAGCAGTTCTTC,CASSSGTGSYNEQFF,TRBJ2-1,-,TRBV7-6,-
TGTGCCAGCAGCTTCCAGGGACTAGCGGGGGATGGGGGCACAGATACGCAGTATTTT,CASSFQGLAGDGGTDTQYF,TRBJ2-3,-,TRBV7-9,TRBD2
TGTGCCTGGAGTGAACAGGGTAGCAATCAGCCCCAGCATTTT,CAWSEQGSNQPQHF,TRBJ1-5,-,TRBV30,-
TGCGCCAGCAGCCAAGATCCCTCCTACAATGAGCAGTTCTTC,CASSQDPSYNEQFF,TRBJ2-1,once,TRBV4-3,-
TGTGCCAGCAGCCCGGTTGCGCGGGAGGACATTCAGTACTTC,CASSPVAREDIQYF,TRBJ2-4,-,TRBV7-2,TRBD2
TGTGCCAGCAGCTCTCAGGCCGCGAACACCGGGGAGCTGTTTTTT,CASSSQAANTGELFF,TRBJ2-2,-,TRBV5-5,-
TGCGCCAGCAGCTTGGGGGGACAGACTGATGGCTACACCTTC,CASSLGGQTDGYTF,TRBJ1-2,-,TRBV5-1,TRBD1
TGTGCCACCAGCTCGGGCTCTGGAAACACCATATATTTT,CATSSGSGNTIYF,TRBJ1-3,-,TRBV15,-
TGTGCCAGCAGCTTGCCGGCAGGGTGGACAGATACGCAGTATTTT,CASSLPAGWTDTQYF,TRBJ2-3,-,TRBV11-2,-
TGCAGCGTTGATACGGGTAGCACTGAAGCTTTCTTT,CSVDTGSTEAFF,TRBJ1-1,-,TRBV29-1,-
TGCGCCAGCAGCCGCCGACCGGACCTAGCGGGAGGGGCCAATGAGCAGTTCTTC,CASSRRPDLAGGANEQFF,TRBJ2-1,-,TRBV4-1,TRBD2
TGTGCCAGCAGTGGTTTGGTCCGAAGCACAGATACGCAGTATTTT,CASSGLVRSTDTQYF,TRBJ2-3,-,TRBV2,-
TGTGCCAGTTCACAGGGACGCAATCAGCCCCAGCATTTT,CASSQGRNQPQHF,TRBJ1-5,-,TRBV19,-
TGCGCCAGCAGTGAGTCACCGGGGGATACGCAGTATTTT,CASSESPGDTQYF,TRBJ2-3,once,TRBV10-1,-
TGTGCCAGCAGCCCCGGGACTAGCGGGGGGTTTGATACGCAGTATTTT,CASSPGTSGGFDTQYF,TRBJ2-3,-,TRBV9,TRBD2
TGTGCCAGCAGCCCCCGCGGGACAGGGGGATACAATGAGCAGTTCTTC,CASSPRGTGGYNEQFF,TRBJ2-1,-,TRBV7-2,TRBD1
TGTGCCAGCAGCTTAGAACTAGCGGGTAAAGAGACCCAGTACTTC,CASSLELAGKETQYF,TRBJ2-5,-,TRBV7-9,TRBD2
TGTGCCAGCAGTACCGGGACAGGGAGGGGTGAAGCTTTCTTT,CASSTGTGRGEAFF,TRBJ1-1,-,TRBV7-9,TRBD1
TGTGCCAGCAGCACGTTACTAGCGGGGGGGAAGGAGACCCAGTACTTC,CASSTLLAGGKETQYF,TRBJ2-5,-,TRBV5-6,TRBD2
TGTGCCAGCAGTTACTCCCGGACAGGGAGTAATGAAAAACTGTTTTTT,CASSYSRTGSNEKLFF,TRBJ1-4,-,TRBV6-6,TRBD1
TGTGCCAGCAGCCGGACAGGGGGAGAGACCCAGTACTTC,CASSRTGGETQYF,TRBJ2-5,few,TRBV7-2,TRBD1
TGTGCCTGTTCTAGCGGGGGGGGACTGGGCACAGATACGCAGTATTTT,CACSSGGGLGTDTQYF,TRBJ2-3,once,TRBV30,TRBD2
TGTGCCAGCGTAACAAGTGTGGGTGGAAGCACTGAAGCTTTCTTT,CASVTSVGGSTEAFF,TRBJ1-1,-,TRBV18,-
TGTGCCAGCAGCTTTAGCGGGTATGAGCAGTTCTTC,CASSFSGYEQFF,TRBJ2-1,-,TRBV7-2,TRBD2
TGTGCTAGCAGCTTCGCGGGACGTGGGAACACTGAAGCTTCCTTT,CASSFAGRGNTEASF,TRBJ1-1,-,TRBV5-6,-
TGTGCCAGCAGCTATTGCAGGCGGAACACTGAAGCTTTCTTT,CASSYCRRNTEAFF,TRBJ1-1,few,TRBV12-1,-
TGTGCCAGCAGCTTAGGATCCCTCAACCTAAACTCCTACGAGCAGTACTTC,CASSLGSLNLNSYEQYF,TRBJ2-7,once,TRBV7-8,-
TGTGCCAGCAGCCCAACAGGGTCCTACGAGCAGTACTTC,CASSPTGSYEQYF,TRBJ2-7,-,TRBV11-3,-
TGTGCCAGCAGGCCCACAGTGGTGGGCAATCAGCCCCAGCATTTT,CASRPTVVGNQPQHF,TRBJ1-5,-,TRBV6-5,-
TGTGCCAGCAGCTTAGCGAGGGCGGATTATGGCTACACCTTC,CASSLARADYGYTF,TRBJ1-2,-,TRBV7-2,-
TGTGCCAGCAGTGGAGTTAGGGGAGAGGATGAAAAACTGTTTTTT,CASSGVRGEDEKLFF,TRBJ1-4,-,TRBV6-1,-
TGCGCCAGCGCCCTTGAATTCACCGGGGAGCTGTTTTTT,CASALEFTGELFF,TRBJ2-2,-,TRBV5-1,-